The 19 T cell receptor beta chains below come from one sample, sequenced in a study of Ad26.COV2.S vaccination and SARS-CoV-2 variants. The treatment: 19 received Ad26.COV2.S at low or high dose, single or two shots; about five received placebo; per-sample allocation not given. Repertoires come from day 63 after the first vaccine or placebo injection. The data were produced by immunoSEQ multiplex PCR, yet TCRdb's version contains in-frame clones alone and is incomplete. Of fewer than 800,000 clones in the sample, roughly 90% were seen once. Material: peripheral blood, obtained in a trial of Ad26.COV2.S vaccine versus placebo. The receptors shown here come from a person aged 18 to 59 who received the Ad26.COV2.S COVID-19 vaccine or a placebo.

The chain carries TRBV6-5 and TRBJ2-3; the D gene is possibly TRBD2 (7 bases). The CDR3 has 15 amino acids. Looked up from germline, CDR1 is MNHEY and CDR2 is SVGAGI. Trimming shortened V by 4 bases and J by 5 bases, and 16 bases separated the two germline ends. Written as DNA, the CDR3 is TGTGCCAGCAGTTGGGGGGGGGCTAGAATAGATACGCAGTATTTT. Translation: CASSWGGARIDTQYF.

V and J are TRBV24-1 and TRBJ2-1; 8 nucleotides match TRBD2. Germline V gene data show CDR1 as KGHDR and CDR2 as SFDVKD. The ends lost 5 bases at V and 3 bases at J; junction bases unmatched: 5. The length of the CDR3 is 15 residues. The DNA for the CDR3 is TGTGCCACCAGTGGTCGGACTAGCAACTACAATGAGCAGTTCTTC. Encoded protein: CATSGRTSNYNEQFF.

Points on this clone: This CDR3 is also generated by other DNA sequences in the sample. The rearrangement uses TRBV2 and TRBJ1-4; D is uncertain. V was clipped by 4 bases and J by 0 bases, with 6 bases between them. This CDR3 spans 14 amino acids. Looked up from germline, CDR1 is SNHLY and CDR2 is FYNNEI. The CDR3 loop reads CASSGGATNEKLFF. CDR3 in DNA: TGTGCCAGCAGTGGGGGTGCAACTAATGAAAAACTGTTTTTT. The whole variable domain, filled in from reference TRBV2 and TRBJ1-4, reads EPEVTQTPSHQVTQMGQEVILRCVPISNHLYFYWYRQILGQKVEFLVSFYNNEISEKSEIFDDQFSVERPDGSNFTLKIRSTKLEDSAMYFCASSGGATNEKLFFGSGTQLSVL.

The CDR3 DNA is TGCAGTGCCTTCAATTACAATGAGCAGTTCTTC. Amino acid sequence: CSAFNYNEQFF. The chain has TRBV20-1 and TRBJ2-1; D call uncertain. In germline, CDR1 is DFQATT, CDR2 SNEGSKA (reference sequence). V was shortened by 6 bases and J by 4 bases, with 7 bases between the two germline ends. CDR3 size: 11 residues.

V gene TRBV30 combines with J gene TRBJ1-6, with D perhaps TRBD1 (5 bases). Trimming removed 1 base at V and 9 bases at J, with 13 bases between. Germline V CDR1 and CDR2: GTSNPN, SVGIG (reference sequence). The CDR3 sequence is 14 residues long. In DNA form, the CDR3 reads TGTGCCTGGAGTGGAGGGGCATTCGGTTCACCCCTCCACTTT. Its translation is CAWSGGAFGSPLHF.

This clone has just one count. CDR3 protein: CATMSGDRSYEQYF. Here the CDR3 DNA reads TGTGCCACTATGTCTGGGGACAGGTCCTACGAGCAGTACTTC. This chain connects TRBV19 to TRBJ2-7; 8 bases line up with TRBD1. The junction had 9 bases not matched to a gene; V was cut back by 10 bases and J by 1 base. Per germline, CDR1 LNHDA and CDR2 SQIVND (reference sequence). The CDR3 totals 14 residues. Complete variable domain (other parts from reference TRBV19 and TRBJ2-7): DGGITQSPKYLFRKEGQNVTLSCEQNLNHDAMYWYRQDPGQGLRLIYYSQIVNDFQKGDIAEGYSVSREKKESFPLTVTSAQKNPTAFYLCATMSGDRSYEQYFGPGTRLTVT.

As DNA, the CDR3 is TGTGCCAGCTCACCGAAGGGCGCGGAGACCCAGTACTTC. Amino acids: CASSPKGAETQYF. The gene calls are TRBV18 and TRBJ2-5; D remains ambiguous. CDR3 length: 13 residues. V lost 3 bases, J lost 5 bases, and 10 bases lay in between. From germline, CDR1 is KGHSH and CDR2 LQKENI.

The V call is TRBV7-6, the J call TRBJ2-3, with TRBD1 matching 7 bases. The CDR3 length is 16 residues. Trimming removed 7 bases from V and 1 base from J; junction bases left unmatched: 11. The germline gives CDR1 SGHVS, CDR2 FNYEAQ. The CDR3, as DNA: TGTGCCAGCACCCCTATAGGGACAGCACGCACAGATACGCAGTATTTT. Its translation: CASTPIGTARTDTQYF.

A single count supports this clone. The J gene is TRBJ2-2, the V gene TRBV15, with no clear D. CDR1 and CDR2 (germline): LNHNV, YYDKDF (reference sequence). Trimming cost V 3 bases and J 7 bases, with 9 bases left between them. This CDR3 is 13 amino acids long. The CDR3 DNA follows: TGTGCCACCAGCAGGCAGAGGAACGGGGAGCTGTTTTTT. This encodes CATSRQRNGELFF.

The chain carries TRBV19 and TRBJ2-5; weak D call: TRBD1 (5 bases). V was cut by 2 bases and J by 1 base, with 8 bases left in between. CDR3 length: 14 amino acids. CDR1 LNHDA and CDR2 SQIVND come from the germline V gene (reference sequence). The CDR3 bases are TGTGCCAGTAGTATACGGACACTCCAAGAGACCCAGTACTTC. Its translation: CASSIRTLQETQYF. Complete variable domain (other parts from reference TRBV19 and TRBJ2-5): DGGITQSPKYLFRKEGQNVTLSCEQNLNHDAMYWYRQDPGQGLRLIYYSQIVNDFQKGDIAEGYSVSREKKESFPLTVTSAQKNPTAFYLCASSIRTLQETQYFGPGTRLLVL.

The chain combines TRBV5-1 with TRBJ1-2, with a possible D match to TRBD1 (5 bases). V was trimmed by 0 bases and J by 3 bases, leaving 9 bases between them. The CDR3 length is 14 residues. The germline V gene has CDR1 SGHRS and CDR2 YFSETQ. The CDR3 DNA sequence: TGCGCCAGCAGCTTGGCCGGGGACTACTATGGCTACACCTTC. Its protein is CASSLAGDYYGYTF.

The rearrangement joins TRBV7-9 to TRBJ1-6; 9 bases map to TRBD1. V was clipped by 5 bases and J by 8 bases; unmatched bases: 4. CDR3 size: 14 residues. Germline V gene data show CDR1 as SEHNR and CDR2 as FQNEAQ (reference sequence). CDR3 region: CASSRDRVDSPLHF. CDR3 bases: TGTGCCAGCAGCCGGGACAGGGTTGATTCACCCCTCCACTTT. The full variable domain, rest sourced from reference TRBV7-9 and TRBJ1-6, is DTGVSQNPRHKITKRGQNVTFRCDPISEHNRLYWYRQTLGQGPEFLTYFQNEAQLEKSRLLSDRFSAERPKGSFSTLEIQRTEQGDSAMYLCASSRDRVDSPLHFGNGTRLTVT.

This clone was picked up a small number of times. The rearrangement uses TRBV27 and TRBJ1-2; maybe TRBD1 (6 bases). The CDR3 extends over 13 amino acids. The V gene lost 5 bases and the J gene lost 8 bases, with 15 bases spanning the gap. Germline V lookup: CDR1 MNHEY, CDR2 SMNVEV (reference sequence). The CDR3 bases are TGTGCCAGCAGTCCAACAGGGCTCTGGGGCTACACCTTC. Protein: CASSPTGLWGYTF.

Only one count was recorded for this clone. The chain couples TRBV6-5 to TRBJ2-3; the D is unclear. The CDR3 runs to 16 residues. Per germline, CDR1 MNHEY and CDR2 SVGAGI. V was trimmed by 2 bases and J by 4 bases, leaving 16 bases between them. The CDR3 DNA reads as TGTGCCAGCAGTTACAGGCCCCCCGGGTCAGCAGATACGCAGTATTTT. Translated, it gives CASSYRPPGSADTQYF.

V usage is TRBV7-6 and J usage is TRBJ2-7; the D is unclear. The V end was cut by 1 base, the J end by 4 bases, with 5 bases between. The germline V gene has CDR1 SGHVS and CDR2 FNYEAQ. CDR3 length: 12 amino acids. The DNA of the CDR3 is TGTGCCAGCAGCTTAGGAGATTACGAGCAGTACTTC. Encoded protein: CASSLGDYEQYF. Based on the CDR3 plus reference TRBV7-6 and TRBJ2-7, the full variable domain is GAGVSQSPRYKVTKRGQDVALRCDPISGHVSLYWYRQALGQGPEFLTYFNYEAQQDKSGLPNDRFSAERPEGSISTLTIQRTEQRDSAMYRCASSLGDYEQYFGPGTRLTVT.

This clone appeared once. V usage is TRBV4-2 and J usage is TRBJ1-2; D is uncertain. Germline V gene lookup returns CDR1 LGHNA and CDR2 YNFKEQ. This CDR3 has 17 residues. V gave up 3 bases and J gave up 4 bases, with 21 bases separating them. The chain's CDR3 is CASSQGQSSTRTYGYTF. The CDR3 bases are TGTGCCAGCAGCCAGGGCCAGTCCTCAACGAGAACCTATGGCTACACCTTC.

The chain employs TRBV18 and TRBJ1-2, with D unresolved. V lost 3 bases, J lost 3 bases, and 14 bases lay in between. The germline V gene has CDR1 KGHSH and CDR2 LQKENI. There are 15 residues in the CDR3. CDR3 coding DNA: TGTGCCAGCTCACCGCCAAGTATACAGTACTATGGCTACACCTTC. Protein product: CASSPPSIQYYGYTF.

The V gene is TRBV6-5, the J gene TRBJ2-7, with 7 bases lining up with TRBD1. CDR3 length: 14 residues. The germline CDR1 and CDR2 sequences are MNHEY and SVGAGI. After removal of 0 bases from V and 4 bases from J, the junction contained 3 bases not matched to a gene. The CDR3 region is CASSYSSTGYEQYF. The CDR3 nucleotides read TGTGCCAGCAGTTACTCCTCGACAGGGTACGAGCAGTACTTC.

This chain connects TRBV5-1 to TRBJ1-1; TRBD1 might be the D (6 bases). The germline gives CDR1 SGHRS, CDR2 YFSETQ. V was clipped by 4 bases and J by 4 bases, with 20 bases between them. The CDR3 runs 16 residues. The CDR3 DNA sequence: TGCGCCAGCAGCAGCGCAGGGGAGGTTGGGGGCACTGAAGCTTTCTTT. This sequence encodes CASSSAGEVGGTEAFF.